This T cell receptor (beta chain) stems from a study of cytomegalovirus exposure and HLA in healthy donors (dated by TCRdb to about 2017). Study-level background: A later analysis indicated that the roughly 130 validation repertoires were generated on the platform also employed for the 670 or so repertoires of the first cohort. The study was designed to test whether signatures of past pathogen exposure could be identified by cataloging public T cell receptors. A separate validation cohort of 100 to 150 different subjects was used in addition to the 666-subject first cohort. The study combined high-throughput TCR immunosequencing, statistical association of individual TCRs with disease status, and machine learning to predict cytomegalovirus infection status. Beyond this particular receptor, the publication reports: In the study, some 180 TCR beta chains were listed as associated with cytomegalovirus. Of the cluster scores, about 94% were above 0 in a later analysis, which found that TCRs clustered in the first cohort also tended to co-occur in the approximately 120 validation repertoires. Three of the identified cytomegalovirus-associated TCR beta chains were confirmed in vitro to be specific for cytomegalovirus antigens. In both the original and validation cohorts, the classifier was reported to diagnose cytomegalovirus status with high specificity and sensitivity. Across donors, most TCR sequences were observed very rarely, whereas some public TCRs were present in many individuals. All 120 or so repertoires were used to score co-occurrence in the validation cohort in a later analysis, because that analysis had no HLA typing for the cohort. The authors suggested that the approach could potentially be extended to other disease states and immunological phenotypes.

The donors were included in the validation cohort of some 120 subjects, a group kept apart from the approximately 650-subject first cohort. Library generation was performed with the immunoSEQ multiplex PCR assay. The authors processed their data as follows. A statistical classification framework was built for diagnosing cytomegalovirus status from the catalog of TCR beta chain sequences. As stored in TCRdb, this immuneACCESS dataset retains in-frame rearrangements with V and J assigned. A fraction of the clones does not appear; measured against another copy, unresolved V genes explain less than half of the discrepancy, and the remainder lacks a known reason. The V and J calls and clone size were taken over from that table, and D and trimming were inferred from the DNA. The sample yields about 79,000 clones; approximately 93% were counted once. The leading ten clones occupy approximately 3.8% of the sample.

Details on this clone: Its antigen remains undetermined. No per-base quality is available; no much larger clone lies one base away.

The CDR3 has 15 amino acids, counting the end cysteine and phenylalanine. Of all the DNA, just the CDR3 is kept, 45 bases in frame from base 1. V lost 4 bases and J lost 3 bases, and the count of bases not matched to a germline gene is 9. For CDR1 and CDR2, the germline V gene lists SGDLS and YYNGEE. The sequenced material came from PBMCs. The chain is encoded by TRBV9 joined to TRBJ1-1; TRBD1 lines up with 7 middle nucleotides. The receptor was isolated from a woman aged 30 to 39 in good health and CMV-seronegative. The base sequence is TGTGCCAGCAGCCCGCCAGGGACAGCCTACACTGAAGCTTTCTTT. The translation is CASSPPGTAYTEAFF. Reference TRBV9 and TRBJ1-1 genes cover what lies past the CDR3, so the full variable domain is DSGVTQTPKHLITATGQRVTLRCSPRSGDLSVYWYQQSLDQGLQFLIQYYNGEERAKGNILERFSAQQFPDLHSELNLSSLELGDSALYFCASSPPGTAYTEAFFGQGTRLTVV.